This TCR beta chain was found in a study of blood T cell repertoires in COVID-19. The wider study: Donors in the United States, Italy and Spain gave samples during acute or convalescent COVID-19.

In germline, CDR1 is SNHLY, CDR2 FYNNEI. V was trimmed by 3 bases and J by 4 bases, leaving 12 bases between them. CDR3 length: 15 residues. In the authors' methods: The assay estimated nucleated cells by amplifying reference gene primers. Repertoires were generated with immunoSEQ multiplex PCR, while TCRdb's copy carries only in-frame clones and drops some. D and trimming come from the DNA, and the V and J calls and clone size come from that table. The repertoire holds 250,000 to 350,000 clones, with 87% as singletons. This clone was recorded a few times. The source of this sequence is a man between 18 and 29 years old with active or convalescent COVID-19. Sequencing input: peripheral blood. The rearrangement links TRBV2 to TRBJ2-2; a possible D gene is TRBD2 (5 bases). CDR3 bases: TGTGCCAGCAGTGATCAGCTAGCCGGCACCGGGGAGCTGTTTTTT. This gives the protein CASSDQLAGTGELFF.